These 3 T cell receptor beta chains share one sample of origin, sequenced in a study of blood T cell repertoires in COVID-19 (TCRdb year 2020). Library prep was done by the immunoSEQ multiplex PCR assay. In its TCRdb copy, this immuneACCESS table keeps in-frame sequences only and misses some clones. Where compared with another copy, unresolved V genes explain less than half of these, and the others have no known cause. Present in this sample are a few hundred thousand clones, about 88% of which were seen just once. Roughly 3.1% of the sample lies in the top ten. What was sequenced was peripheral blood. Every receptor here comes from a human donor in a cohort sampled during active COVID-19.

The chain has TRBV18 and TRBJ2-3; weak D call: TRBD2 (5 bases). The V gene's germline CDR1 is KGHSH and CDR2 LQKENI. This CDR3 spans 13 amino acids. The V end was cut by 6 bases, the J end by 3 bases, with 10 bases between. CDR3 in DNA: TGTGCCAGCTCCCATGGACTGACAGATACGCAGTATTTT. Translating gives CASSHGLTDTQYF. The complete variable domain, with remaining parts taken from reference TRBV18 and TRBJ2-3, reads NAGVMQNPRHLVRRRGQEARLRCSPMKGHSHVYWYRQLPEEGLKFMVYLQKENIIDESGMPKERFSAEFPKEGPSILRIQQVVRGDSAAYFCASSHGLTDTQYFGPGTRLTVL.

The chain is built from TRBV10-3 and TRBJ2-6; TRBD1 aligns across 7 bases. CDR3 length: 15 residues. Germline lookup yields CDR1 ENHRY and CDR2 SYGVKD. With V trimmed by 6 bases and J by 2 bases, 4 bases remained unmatched. The CDR3 sequence is CAIRVDRAGANVLTF. CDR3 nucleotide sequence: TGTGCCATCAGAGTTGACAGGGCTGGGGCCAACGTCCTGACTTTC.

CDR3 coding DNA: TGTGCCATCAGTGATAGGGACAGCGAAAAAAGAGGAGAGACCCAGTACTTC. Its protein product is CAISDRDSEKRGETQYF. V usage is TRBV10-3 and J usage is TRBJ2-5; TRBD1 agrees at 7 bases. Germline-derived CDR1 and CDR2 are ENHRY and SYGVKD. This CDR3 is 17 amino acids long. The J segment lost 4 bases and the V segment lost 3 bases, leaving 14 bases of the junction unmatched.